These T cell receptor beta chains were read from a single sample in a study of T-cell memory formation after mild COVID-19. TCRdb analysed the 5' RACE reads with MiXCR anew, one entry per CDR3 protein. The sample carries some 150,000 distinct CDR3 sequences, 25% recorded once. Specimen: PBMCs or a T cell subset sorted from them (not recorded which). Source of these receptors: an adult woman who had mild COVID-19 (a few samples of this study predate the infection). Cell type and time point are not known. CDR3s include the opening cysteine and the closing phenylalanine or tryptophan. Each record gives: D gene, J gene, clone size, V gene, CDR3 DNA, CDR3 protein. D genes are given only for firm matches. Clone size appears in some rows only: once, few, many, or a class for an expanded clone.

-,TRBJ2-2,-,TRBV7-2,TGTGCCAGCAGCTTATTGGCCCTAGAAGACGCCGGGGAGCTGTTTTTT,CASSLLALEDAGELFF
-,TRBJ2-1,-,TRBV7-6,TGTGCCAGCAGCCGACTGGACGGATACAATGAGCAGTTCTTC,CASSRLDGYNEQFF
-,TRBJ2-2,-,TRBV4-3,TGCGCCAGCAGCCATTCTACGCATGAAAGAACCGGGGAGCTGTTTTTT,CASSHSTHERTGELFF
-,TRBJ2-5,-,TRBV5-1,TGCGCCAGCAGCACCGGGAGTCAAGAGACCCAGTACTTC,CASSTGSQETQYF
-,TRBJ1-2,-,TRBV7-9,TGTGCCAGCAGCTTAGCGGGAGACATGGAGTATGGCTACACCTTC,CASSLAGDMEYGYTF
TRBD2,TRBJ2-3,-,TRBV7-6,TGTGCCAGCAGCCCGCTAGCGGCCACAGATACGCAGTATTTT,CASSPLAATDTQYF
TRBD2,TRBJ2-3,-,TRBV10-3,TGTGCCATCAGTGTGACCCGACTAGCGGGAGAACCAGATACGCAGTATTTT,CAISVTRLAGEPDTQYF
TRBD1,TRBJ2-3,-,TRBV15,TGTGCCACCAGCAGACAAACAGGGGGGCCCACAGATACGCAGTATTTT,CATSRQTGGPTDTQYF
TRBD2,TRBJ2-7,-,TRBV3-1,TGTGCCAGCAGCCTACTAGCGGGAGGCTCCTACGAGCAGTACTTC,CASSLLAGGSYEQYF
-,TRBJ1-3,-,TRBV29-1,TGCAGCGTTGAAGATCTTAACAGCCTGTTCTCTGGAAACACCATATATTTT,CSVEDLNSLFSGNTIYF
TRBD2,TRBJ2-3,-,TRBV10-3,TGTGCCATCAGTGGGGGTAGCGGGGGATCGTTTAGCACAGATACGCAGTATTTT,CAISGGSGGSFSTDTQYF
TRBD2,TRBJ2-7,-,TRBV15,TGTGCCACCAGCAGAGAAGCGGGGACCTACGAGCAGTACTTC,CATSREAGTYEQYF
-,TRBJ1-1,few,TRBV4-3,TGCGCCAGCAGCCAAGAGGACCGCGGCTGGGACACTGAAGCTTTCTTT,CASSQEDRGWDTEAFF
-,TRBJ1-1,-,TRBV15,TGTGCCACCAGCAGAGGACCCATGAACACTGAAGCTTTCTTT,CATSRGPMNTEAFF
TRBD1,TRBJ1-2,-,TRBV9,TGTGCCAGCAGCCCAGCGGGGGACAGCTTCTATGGCTACACCTTC,CASSPAGDSFYGYTF
-,TRBJ1-2,once,TRBV10-3,TGTGCCATCACGGGGTCGGACACGGGCTATGGCTACACCTTC,CAITGSDTGYGYTF
-,TRBJ1-5,few,TRBV15,TGTGCCACCAGCAAGAGACCGGCGAACCGTCAGCCCCAGCATTTT,CATSKRPANRQPQHF
-,TRBJ2-7,few,TRBV5-1,TGCGCCAGCAGCTTTGTAGAAGGTATCTCCTACGAGCAGTACTTC,CASSFVEGISYEQYF
-,TRBJ2-5,few,TRBV27,TGTGCCAGCAGGCCCCTCATAAGACAAGAGACCCAGTACTTC,CASRPLIRQETQYF
TRBD2,TRBJ2-5,many,TRBV5-6,TGTGCCAGCAGCTTGGATCTAGCGGGGGAAGAGACCCAGTACTTC,CASSLDLAGEETQYF
-,TRBJ2-5,few,TRBV12-3/TRBV12-4,TGTGCCAGCAGTTCCGGGTTGTGGGGCCAAGAGACCCAGTACTTC,CASSSGLWGQETQYF
-,TRBJ1-6,few,TRBV29-1,TGCAGGGCAGAGGGTTCGGGGTCACCCCTCCACTTT,CRAEGSGSPLHF
TRBD2,TRBJ2-7,-,TRBV4-2,TGTGCCAGCAGCCAGAGCTCAGCGGGGGGTTCCTACGAGCAGTACTTC,CASSQSSAGGSYEQYF
TRBD2,TRBJ2-1,-,TRBV20-1,TGCAGTGCTAGAGATAGTAGCGGGGGCAACAATGAGCAGTTCTTC,CSARDSSGGNNEQFF
-,TRBJ1-1,-,TRBV7-6,TGTGCCAGCACCAGGATTGCAGGGGCTGAAGCTTTCTTT,CASTRIAGAEAFF
TRBD2,TRBJ2-5,-,TRBV10-3,TGTGCCATCAGTGATCGCGGGGGAGGCGAGGAGACCCAGTACTTC,CAISDRGGGEETQYF
-,TRBJ2-1,few,TRBV7-3,TGTGCCAGCAGCTTATCCGCCGGTGAGCAGTTCTTC,CASSLSAGEQFF
TRBD2,TRBJ2-2,few,TRBV30,TGTGCCTGGAGTGGAGGAGCGGGAGCAGGCACCGGGGAGCTGTTTTTT,CAWSGGAGAGTGELFF
-,TRBJ2-1,-,TRBV12-3/TRBV12-4,TGTGCCAGCAGCAACGATAATGACGGGCAGTTCTTC,CASSNDNDGQFF